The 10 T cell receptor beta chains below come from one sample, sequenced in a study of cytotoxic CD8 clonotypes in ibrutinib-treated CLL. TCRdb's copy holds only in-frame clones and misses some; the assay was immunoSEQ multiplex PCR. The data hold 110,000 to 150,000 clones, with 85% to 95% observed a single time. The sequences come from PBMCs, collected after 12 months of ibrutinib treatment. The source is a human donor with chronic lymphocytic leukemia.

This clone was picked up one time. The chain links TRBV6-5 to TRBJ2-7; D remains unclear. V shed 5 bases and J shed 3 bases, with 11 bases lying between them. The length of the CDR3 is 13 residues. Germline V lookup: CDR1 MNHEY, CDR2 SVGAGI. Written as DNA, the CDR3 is TGTGCCAGCAGTCGAGGTACGAACTACGAGCAGTACTTC. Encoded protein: CASSRGTNYEQYF.

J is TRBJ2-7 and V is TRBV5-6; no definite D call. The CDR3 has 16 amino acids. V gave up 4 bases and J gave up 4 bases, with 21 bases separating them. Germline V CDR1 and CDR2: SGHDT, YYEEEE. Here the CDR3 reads CASSAFTDLVRYEQYF. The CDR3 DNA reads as TGTGCCAGCAGCGCCTTTACAGACTTGGTCCGATACGAGCAGTACTTC.

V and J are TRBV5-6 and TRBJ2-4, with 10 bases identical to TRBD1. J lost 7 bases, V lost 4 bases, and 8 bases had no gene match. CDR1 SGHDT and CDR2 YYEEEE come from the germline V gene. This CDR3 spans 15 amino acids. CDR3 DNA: TGTGCCAGCAGCGTGGGACAGGGGACGGGGAACATTCAGTACTTC. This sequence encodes CASSVGQGTGNIQYF.

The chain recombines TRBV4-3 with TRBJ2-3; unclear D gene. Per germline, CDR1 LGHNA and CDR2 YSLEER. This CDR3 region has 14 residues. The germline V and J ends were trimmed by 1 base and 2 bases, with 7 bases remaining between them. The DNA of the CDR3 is TGCGCCAGCAGCCAAGTCGACAACACAGATACGCAGTATTTT. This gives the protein CASSQVDNTDTQYF.

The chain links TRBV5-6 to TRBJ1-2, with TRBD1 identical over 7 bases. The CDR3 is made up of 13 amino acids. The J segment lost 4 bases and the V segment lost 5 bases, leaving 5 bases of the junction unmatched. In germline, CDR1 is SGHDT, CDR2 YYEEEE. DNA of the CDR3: TGTGCCAGCAGTCCAGACAGGGCCTATGGCTACACCTTC. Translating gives CASSPDRAYGYTF.

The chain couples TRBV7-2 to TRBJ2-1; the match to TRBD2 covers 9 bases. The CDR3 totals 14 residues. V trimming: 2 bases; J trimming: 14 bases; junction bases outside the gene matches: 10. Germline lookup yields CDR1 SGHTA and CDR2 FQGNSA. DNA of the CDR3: TGTGCCAGCAGCTTACGGTCGCGGGAGGGTACAGAGTTCTTC. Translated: CASSLRSREGTEFF.

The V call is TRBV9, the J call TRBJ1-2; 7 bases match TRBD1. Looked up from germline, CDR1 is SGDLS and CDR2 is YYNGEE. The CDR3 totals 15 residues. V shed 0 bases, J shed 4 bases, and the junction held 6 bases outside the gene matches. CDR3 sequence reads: CASSVGDSAFYGYTF. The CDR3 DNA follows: TGTGCCAGCAGCGTAGGGGACAGCGCTTTCTATGGCTACACCTTC.

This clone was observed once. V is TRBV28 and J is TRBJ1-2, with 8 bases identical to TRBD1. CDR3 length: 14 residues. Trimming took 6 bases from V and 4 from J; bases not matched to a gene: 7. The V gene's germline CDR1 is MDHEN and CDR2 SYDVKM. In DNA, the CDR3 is TGTGCCAGCAGGGGGGACAGGATTGGCTATGGCTACACCTTC. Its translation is CASRGDRIGYGYTF.

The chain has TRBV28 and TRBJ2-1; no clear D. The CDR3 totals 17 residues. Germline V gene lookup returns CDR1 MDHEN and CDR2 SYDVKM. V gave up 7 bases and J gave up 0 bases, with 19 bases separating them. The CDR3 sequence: CASTTGYKTSSYNEQFF. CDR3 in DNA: TGTGCCAGCACCACCGGCTACAAGACAAGCTCCTACAATGAGCAGTTCTTC.

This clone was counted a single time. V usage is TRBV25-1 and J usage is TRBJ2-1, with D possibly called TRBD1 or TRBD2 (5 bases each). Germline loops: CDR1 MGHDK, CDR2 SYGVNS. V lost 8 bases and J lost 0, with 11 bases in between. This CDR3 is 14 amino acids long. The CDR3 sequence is CASHKGSSYNEQFF. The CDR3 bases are TGTGCCAGCCATAAGGGGAGCTCCTACAATGAGCAGTTCTTC.